This record concerns one T cell receptor beta chain sequence. Its specificity is not known. The sample belongs to a study of T cell responses to AZD1222 COVID-19 vaccine. Study-level results: White British ancestry dominated among donors, who included more females, and clonal diversity was possibly underestimated. Baseline seropositivity occurred in only six AZD1222 recipients. There were repertoire samples only from the period after the peak T cell response. Reports say nearly half of spike-specific TCRs go after unmutated variant regions.

Germline-derived CDR1 and CDR2 are SGDLS and YYNGEE. The trim removed 4 bases at V and 5 bases at J, leaving 10 bases unmatched. The CDR3 runs 16 residues. The table came from immunoSEQ multiplex PCR; TCRdb's copy has only in-frame clones and leaves some out. The sample carries roughly 150,000 clones, 90% to 95% recorded once. The clonotype originates from an adult in good health. The chain employs TRBV9 and TRBJ2-3, with 10 bases aligning to TRBD1. Sequences were derived from peripheral blood, sampled on day 0 of AZD1222 vaccination. Here the CDR3 DNA reads TGTGCCAGCAGCCCCGTCGACAGGGGGCTGGAAGATACGCAGTATTTT. Protein product: CASSPVDRGLEDTQYF.